This TCR beta chain was retrieved from a study of cytomegalovirus exposure and HLA in healthy donors (TCRdb year 2017). At the level of the whole study: An earlier analysis of 587 of the donors reported more than 250 Gb of sequence data and 117 million unique TCR beta sequences from roughly 180 million T cells. Roughly 310 gigabases of sequencing data and tens of millions of unique TCR sequences were included in an early release covering about 700 HLA-typed donors. Among the roughly 400 genotyped donors, 75% to 90% belonged to the genetic ancestry cluster associated with self-reported Caucasian donors. The study aimed to test whether cataloging public T cell receptors could reveal signatures of past pathogen exposure. The study profiled the T cell repertoires of 550 to 700 subjects by immunosequencing and related them to cytomegalovirus serostatus. A separate validation cohort of over a hundred different subjects was used in addition to the 666-subject first cohort. To predict cytomegalovirus infection status, the study combined high-throughput TCR immunosequencing, statistical association of individual TCRs with disease status, and machine learning. A later analysis re-analyzed previously published TCR beta repertoires from approximately 670 donors and added high-resolution HLA genotyping to study TCR occurrence patterns. Rather than using new phenotypic data, the later analysis identified candidate immune exposures from TCR beta sequences and from how often those sequences occurred across donors. In an earlier analysis of 587 of the donors, high-throughput TCR beta sequencing was used to judge whether each TCR beta V gene segment behaved as functional or pseudogenic. Donor age, sex, ethnicity and CMV serostatus were compiled together with the repertoire data. A later genetic analysis took genome-wide SNP genotypes for about 65% of the roughly 670 donors and used that subset as a discovery cohort. All discovery cohort repertoires had been generated using a single sequencing platform. HLA typing included class I and class II loci at four-digit resolution. Typing coverage varied by locus: roughly 629-630 donors for A, B, C, DRB1 and DQB1; approximately 500 for DQA1; approximately 610 for DPA1; about 450 for DPB1. Roughly 5 DR-DQ haplotypes were handled as single units for association and clustering because linkage in the cohort was strong. Among some 400 genotyped donors of the cohort, an average of approximately 200,000 unique TCR beta nucleotide sequences was sequenced per donor, of which 15% to 20% were non-productive.

For CDR1 and CDR2, the germline V gene lists SGHDT and YYEEEE. The CDR3 sequence holds 15 residues, the cysteine and phenylalanine included. Just CDR3 DNA is preserved here, 45 bases in frame from base 1. The junction shows trimming of 4 bases on V and 4 bases on J, and the gene matches do not reach 10 bases of it. In total, roughly 670 healthy bone marrow donors made up the cohort. Cohort members were all nominally healthy when sampled, although unrecorded immune exposures were likely present. The donor was CMV seronegative and belonged to the group of around 400 seronegative cohort members. A peripheral blood sample was provided by each donor, and peripheral blood mononuclear cells were used for TCR beta sequencing. The Qiagen DNeasy Blood Extraction Kit was used to extract genomic DNA from the blood cell samples. Turning to this clone: Its target antigen remains unknown. No base-level quality is on record; no much larger clone is a single base apart.

The method was the immunoSEQ multiplex PCR assay. A mixture of 60 forward primers for TCR Vbeta segments and 13 reverse primers for TCR Jbeta segments was used in the multiplex PCR. The CDR3 region of rearranged TCR beta genes was amplified from genomic DNA with a multiplex PCR assay. On the Illumina HiSeq System, the amplified TCR beta libraries were sequenced as 87-base-pair reads. Per the source publication's procedure: A later analysis tallied tens of millions of unique TCR beta chains across the 700 or so repertoires, and some 10 million of those chains were shared by two or more donors. Raw reads were error-corrected and collapsed into unique sequences by a nearest-neighbor algorithm in which closely related sequences were merged to remove PCR and sequencing errors. V, D and J gene segments were assigned by aligning CDR3 sequences to IMGT reference sequences. For a sequence to be retained, at least a six-nucleotide match to both a V gene segment and a J gene segment was required. Rearrangements were called productive when the CDR3 lacked stop codons and stayed in frame with V and J; all others were non-productive. Following IMGT convention, CDR3 was defined as the stretch from the second conserved V-encoded cysteine to the conserved J-encoded phenylalanine. The earlier analysis of fewer than 700 of the donors excluded sequences that lacked an unambiguous match to a single V gene segment. In an earlier analysis of some 590 of the donors, V segments were called functional above 56.7% productive rearrangements and were called segregating when the between-donor standard deviation exceeded 5%. A statistical classification framework was developed to diagnose cytomegalovirus status using the catalog of TCR beta chain sequences. A later analysis assigned V and J genes by comparing TCR nucleotide sequences with IMGT/GENE-DB human TR gene sequences. The TCRdist pipeline was used in a later analysis to assign CDR3 sequences and most-parsimonious VDJ recombination scenarios. In a later analysis, each TCR beta chain was defined by its CDR3 amino acid sequence together with its V-gene family, and reads without a unique V-gene family were excluded. In a later analysis, 450 to 600 highly shared, low-generation-probability nucleotide sequences were removed to address suspected cross-contamination and a sequencing artifact. A later analysis calculated a clonal expansion index for each public chain from normalized within-repertoire ranks of inferred template counts. A later analysis computed generation probabilities with a VDJ recombination model fitted to out-of-frame rearrangements, and checked the results against IGoR. In a later analysis, TCR-TCR, TCR-HLA and TCR-CMV co-occurrence was scored with hypergeometric tests, and a repertoire-size bias correction was applied to TCR pairs. In a later analysis, false discovery rates were estimated by permuting HLA or CMV assignments 20 times. In a later analysis, co-occurring TCRs were grouped using DBSCAN, with TCRdist sequence similarity added in when clustering inside HLA-allele-positive subsets. Repertoires with fewer than 30,000 or more than 120,000 public chains were left out of co-occurrence clustering, as were about five repertoires with anomalous nucleotide sharing. TCRdb obtained this table from immuneACCESS and retained in-frame rearrangements with V and J assigned. These tables miss some clones; where compared with another copy, unresolved V genes account for less than half of the shortfall, and the remainder is unexplained. The DNA gave D and trimming, while V, J and clone size come from that table. The sample contains about 160,000 clones, around 78% of them found a single time. The ten top clones hold approximately 1% of the sample.

On the study overall, not on this receptor specifically: A later genetic analysis reported fewer N-insertions in productive TCRs among donors in an Asian-associated ancestry cluster than the approximately 670-donor mean. The classifier was reported to diagnose cytomegalovirus status with high specificity and sensitivity in both the original and validation cohorts. A later analysis found that TCR association rates varied across HLA loci, with DRB1 alleles showing the most associated TCRs and HLA-C alleles the fewest. Presence/absence analyses assumed roughly uniform sequencing depth across donors, an assumption that may not hold. According to the authors, the approach could potentially be generalized to other disease states and immunological phenotypes. Compared with equally common non-associated chains, HLA-associated TCR beta chains in a later analysis were more clonally expanded and had lower generation probabilities. Most TCR sequences were observed very rarely across donors, whereas some public TCRs were present in many individuals. A total of 150 to 200 TCR beta chains were listed by the study as associated with cytomegalovirus. Specific HLA alleles were associated with 15,000 to 20,000 TCR beta sequences at a false discovery rate of 0.05 in a later analysis. Some IMGT-functional V segments, including TRBV6-2 and TRBV6-3, could not be told apart with the 87-base-pair reads, so those segments were excluded. Strong co-occurrence of HLA alleles, especially DR and DQ, made assigning TCR associations to individual alleles difficult. In a later analysis, most CMV-associated TCR beta chains were found to appear HLA-restricted, with HLA associations seemingly driven largely by CMV exposure. In this cohort, only TCR beta chains were sequenced, and detectable features were limited by the absence of alpha or paired-chain data. According to a later analysis, parvovirus B19, influenza, CMV and Epstein-Barr virus appeared linked to several top co-occurrence clusters. Correlated functional status among segregating V segments might reflect linkage disequilibrium, but an unknown experimental factor could not be ruled out. In an earlier analysis of over 550 of the donors, most TCR beta V segments were observed in productive rearrangements about 87% or about 30% of the time, broadly matching IMGT annotations. A further reported finding was that TCR beta sequences accurately predicted the HLA-A and HLA-B alleles for most subjects in the first cohort. A group of highly shared sequence variants was considered likely to be a technical artifact of the sequencing pipeline. Because HLA typing was missing for some donors at each locus, association tests included only the typed subset. The only immune exposure information available for the cohort was CMV serostatus. In vitro tests confirmed that three of the cytomegalovirus-associated TCR beta chains recognize cytomegalovirus antigens. An association between a missense DCLRE1C variant and V-gene and J-gene trimming of TCR beta chains was found in a later genetic analysis and replicated in an independent cohort. The earlier analysis of 587 of the donors excluded fewer than 20 rarely observed V segments, including chromosome 9 orphons, because counts were too low.

The chain couples TRBV5-6 to TRBJ1-2; TRBD1 aligns with 7 central bases. Sequencing was done on a sample of PBMCs. The receptor was derived from a woman between 35 and 50 years old in good health and CMV-seronegative. The CDR3 sequence is CASSPRTGRLYGYTF. The DNA sequence reads TGTGCCAGCAGCCCAAGGACAGGAAGACTCTATGGCTACACCTTC.